This T cell receptor (beta chain) was recovered during a study of cytomegalovirus exposure and HLA in healthy donors. Study-wide findings and caveats: Sequencing probably produced one cluster of sequence variants that were highly shared. Earlier analysis yielded a pattern in which most TCR beta V segments were productive about 90% or about 30% of the time. In a later analysis, about 17,000 TCR beta sequences were associated with HLA alleles at 0.05 false discovery rate. Accurate HLA-A and HLA-B prediction from TCR beta sequences was reported for most subjects.

Primers included in the PCR were 60 Vbeta and 13 Jbeta primers. The protocol was immunoSEQ multiplex PCR, while the TCRdb copy is restricted to in-frame clones and leaves out a portion. The table shows 150,000 or so clones, with 70% occurring only once. Details on this clone: The antigen is undetermined.

V lost 0 bases, J lost 8 bases, and 14 bases lay in between. Per the germline V gene, CDR1 is SGHDT and CDR2 is YYEEEE. The CDR3 extends over 14 amino acids. The sequenced sample was PBMCs. The rearrangement links TRBV5-6 to TRBJ1-2, with D unclear. The receptor was isolated from a man aged 18 to 29 in good health and CMV-seropositive. CDR3: CASSLAVERKGYTF. The DNA of the CDR3 is TGTGCCAGCAGCTTGGCCGTAGAGAGGAAAGGCTACACCTTC.